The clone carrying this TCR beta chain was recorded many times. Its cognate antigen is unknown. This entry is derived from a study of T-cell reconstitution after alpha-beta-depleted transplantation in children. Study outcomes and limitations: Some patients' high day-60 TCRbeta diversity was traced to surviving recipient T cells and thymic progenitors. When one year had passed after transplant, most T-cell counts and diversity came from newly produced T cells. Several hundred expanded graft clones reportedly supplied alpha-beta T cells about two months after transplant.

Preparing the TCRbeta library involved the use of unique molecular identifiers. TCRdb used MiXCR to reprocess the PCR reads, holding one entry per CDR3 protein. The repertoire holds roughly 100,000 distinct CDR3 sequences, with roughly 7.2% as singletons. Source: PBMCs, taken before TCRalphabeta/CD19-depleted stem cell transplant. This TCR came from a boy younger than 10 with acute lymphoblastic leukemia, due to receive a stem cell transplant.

This CDR3 is CASSFRGTGDTDTQYF. The CDR3 DNA follows: TGTGCCAGCAGCTTTAGGGGGACAGGGGATACAGATACGCAGTATTTT. V is TRBV7-2 and J is TRBJ2-3, with 10 bases matching TRBD1. This CDR3 contains 16 residues. After removal of 3 bases from V and 3 bases from J, the junction contained 6 bases not matched to a gene. Looked up from germline, CDR1 is SGHTA and CDR2 is FQGNSA. The variable domain in full, with the rest retrieved from reference TRBV7-2 and TRBJ2-3, is GAGVSQSPSNKVTEKGKDVELRCDPISGHTALYWYRQSLGQGLEFLIYFQGNSAPDKSGLPSDRFSAERTGGSVSTLTIQRTQQEDSAVYLCASSFRGTGDTDTQYFGPGTRLTVL.